The entry below describes one T cell receptor (beta chain). This CDR3 is 14 amino acids long. Trimming took 2 bases from V and 0 from J, leaving 7 bases between them. Germline-derived CDR1 and CDR2 are SGHRS and YFSETQ. This sample was taken from a study of control samples from healthy donors and cancer patients. Measured with immunoSEQ multiplex PCR; TCRdb has only the in-frame clones, and not every one. The sample consists of tens of thousands of clones, around nine tenths of them appearing once. The clonotype was recovered from a woman aged 55-75 years in good health. Material for sequencing was blood. The chain has TRBV5-1 and TRBJ2-3; no clear D gene. CDR3 sequence reads: CASSLTRSTDTQYF. DNA of the CDR3: TGCGCCAGCAGCTTAACCCGTAGCACAGATACGCAGTATTTT.